The next 30 T cell receptor beta chains were all read from a single sample in a study of post-analysis software for immune sequencing data. General study results and limits: TRBV5-6, TRBV5-1 and TRBV20-1 were among 4 or 5 TRBV segments more frequent in patients than controls.

Each TCR beta cDNA library carried unique molecular identifiers. TCRdb re-derived calls from the PCR reads in MiXCR, one entry per CDR3 protein. The sample has 450,000 or so distinct CDR3 sequences; around 40% are singletons. Their specific antigens are unknown. The sequencing sample was made of blood. All receptors come from a girl under 18 with multiple sclerosis.

The chain combines TRBV20-1 with TRBJ1-2; D is perhaps TRBD1 (5 bases). This CDR3 has 14 amino acids. Trimming left V 3 bases short and J 4 bases short, with 15 bases between. Germline V lookup: CDR1 DFQATT, CDR2 SNEGSKA (reference sequence). CDR3 nucleotides: TGCAGTGCTAGGACCGGGGCGAACCCCTATGGCTACACCTTC. This translates into CSARTGANPYGYTF.

This clonotype was counted at least ten times. The genes are TRBV27 and TRBJ2-7; D is undetermined. The V and J ends lost 7 bases and 5 bases respectively, with 9 bases between them. Germline V gene data show CDR1 as MNHEY and CDR2 as SMNVEV (reference sequence). This CDR3 contains 11 residues. The CDR3: CASINGHEQYF. The CDR3 nucleotides read TGTGCCAGCATCAACGGGCACGAGCAGTACTTC.

The chain is built from TRBV7-2 and TRBJ2-7, with 7 bases aligning to TRBD2. The CDR3 has 13 residues. Germline lookup yields CDR1 SGHTA and CDR2 FQGNSA. V lost 5 bases and J lost 4; bases outside the gene matches: 5. CDR3 residues: CASSPGRGYEQYF. Here the CDR3 DNA reads TGTGCCAGCAGCCCGGGGAGGGGTTACGAGCAGTACTTC.

This clonotype was observed a handful of times. At one end the junction does not follow the germline gene, possibly because of a read error. The chain has TRBV4-1 and TRBJ2-1, with D perhaps assigned TRBD1 or TRBD2 (6 bases each). CDR1 and CDR2 from the germline V gene are MGHRA and YSYEKL. This CDR3 contains 18 residues. CDR3 in DNA: TGCGCCAGCAGTCAAGAGCCCTCTAGGGGGGAGTTTTACAATGAGCAGTTCTTC. Translation: CASSQEPSRGEFYNEQFF.

The table lists this clonotype with a few counts. The chain joins TRBV7-9 to TRBJ2-1, with D possibly matching TRBD2 (5 bases). Trimming removed 5 bases from V and 6 bases from J, with 17 bases in between. The CDR3 is made up of 15 amino acids. Germline CDR1 and CDR2: SEHNR and FQNEAQ (reference sequence). Here the CDR3 reads CASSARAVVGNEQFF. CDR3 nucleotides: TGTGCCAGCAGCGCACGAGCGGTAGTTGGCAATGAGCAGTTCTTC.

The rearrangement links TRBV24-1 to TRBJ2-1; D not certain. Deletions cut 0 bases from V and 6 bases from J, with 8 bases between. CDR1 is KGHDR and CDR2 is SFDVKD in the germline V gene. This CDR3 has 14 residues. CDR3 nucleotides: TGTGCCACCAGTGATTTGTCTCGCACCAATGAGCAGTTCTTC. It translates to CATSDLSRTNEQFF.

The chain links TRBV5-1 to TRBJ2-1; TRBD1 aligns across 7 bases. Trimming took 4 bases from V and 7 from J; bases not matched to a gene: 5. The CDR3 has 13 residues. Per the germline V gene, CDR1 is SGHRS and CDR2 is YFSETQ. CDR3 DNA: TGCGCCAGCAGCCAGGGACAGCAAAATGAGCAGTTCTTC. Its translation: CASSQGQQNEQFF.

This chain joins TRBV6-2 or TRBV6-3 and TRBJ2-6; 9 nucleotides match TRBD1. The germline CDR1 and CDR2 sequences are MNHEY and SVGEGT. This CDR3 region has 16 residues. J lost 3 bases, V lost 7 bases, and 7 bases had no gene match. CDR3 sequence reads: CASTLQGAIGANVLTF. The CDR3 bases are TGTGCCAGCACGCTACAGGGGGCCATTGGGGCCAACGTCCTGACTTTC.

The chain carries TRBV25-1 and TRBJ2-2; D is ambiguous. V lost 7 bases, J lost 6 bases, and 12 bases lay in between. The length of the CDR3 is 13 residues. Germline-derived CDR1 and CDR2 are MGHDK and SYGVNS. The CDR3 protein is CASTEGIPGELFF. The CDR3 coding sequence is TGTGCCAGCACAGAAGGGATTCCCGGGGAGCTGTTTTTT.

V is TRBV4-1 and J is TRBJ1-6; a possible D gene is TRBD1 (6 bases). Germline V gene data show CDR1 as MGHRA and CDR2 as YSYEKL. Trimming shortened V by 8 bases and J by 10 bases, and 24 bases separated the two germline ends. This CDR3 spans 16 amino acids. CDR3 residues: CASGLPGGRAASPLHF. The DNA of the CDR3 is TGCGCCAGCGGACTTCCTGGGGGCAGGGCTGCGTCACCCCTCCACTTT.

This sequence joins TRBV11-2 and TRBJ2-5, with D uncertain. The end of the DNA fits TRBJ2-7 better, so the J call may be wrong. This CDR3 spans 14 amino acids. CDR1 and CDR2 (germline): SGHAT, FQNNGV. CDR3 in amino acids: CASSGALKVYEQYF. CDR3 DNA: TGTGCCAGCAGCGGAGCGTTAAAAGTCTACGAGCAGTACTTC.

V is TRBV29-1 and J is TRBJ2-1; TRBD2 aligns across 13 bases. V shed 4 bases and J 15 bases; nucleotides not matched to a gene: 6. The length of the CDR3 is 12 residues. Looked up from germline, CDR1 is SQVTM and CDR2 is ANQGSEA. CDR3 amino acids: CSVGTSGSRGFF. The CDR3 DNA is TGCAGCGTTGGGACTAGCGGGAGTAGAGGGTTCTTC.

This clonotype was seen only a few times. The J gene is TRBJ2-5, the V gene TRBV6-1, with 8 bases fitting TRBD1. The length of the CDR3 is 14 residues. Germline CDR1 and CDR2: MNHNS and SASEGT. V trimming: 6 bases; J trimming: 5 bases; junction bases outside the gene matches: 8. The CDR3 protein is CASSGGQVGETQYF. The CDR3 DNA reads TGTGCCAGCAGCGGGGGACAGGTAGGGGAGACCCAGTACTTC.

CDR3 protein: CASMGTFSVDEQFF. In nucleotides, the CDR3 is TGCGCCAGCATGGGGACTTTTAGCGTCGATGAGCAGTTCTTC. The chain carries TRBV5-1 and TRBJ2-1; tentatively, D is TRBD2 (6 bases). The V end was cut by 6 bases, the J end by 8 bases, with 18 bases between. Germline V CDR1 and CDR2: SGHRS, YFSETQ. The CDR3 has 14 amino acids.

V is TRBV27 and J is TRBJ2-3; D tentatively fits TRBD1 or TRBD2 (5 bases each). The germline V and J ends were trimmed by 1 base and 4 bases, with 12 bases remaining between them. This CDR3 region has 15 residues. Germline V gene lookup returns CDR1 MNHEY and CDR2 SMNVEV (reference sequence). This CDR3 is CASSLYGASPDTQYF. CDR3 in DNA: TGTGCCAGCAGTTTATACGGGGCCTCCCCAGATACGCAGTATTTT.

The V gene is TRBV4-1, the J gene TRBJ2-5, with D possibly being TRBD2 (5 bases). The CDR3 covers 14 residues. CDR1 and CDR2 from the germline V gene are MGHRA and YSYEKL. Trimming shortened V by 0 bases and J by 11 bases, and 16 bases separated the two germline ends. The CDR3 region is CASSQEAGSFGQYF. CDR3 DNA sequence: TGCGCCAGCAGCCAAGAGGCGGGTTCCTTTGGGCAGTACTTC.

This clonotype was found a few times. The chain couples TRBV5-1 to TRBJ1-2, with 8 bases aligning to TRBD1. The trim removed 3 bases at V and 3 bases at J, leaving 4 bases unmatched. Germline V gene lookup returns CDR1 SGHRS and CDR2 YFSETQ. The CDR3 is made up of 14 amino acids. The CDR3 region has the DNA TGCGCCAGCAGCTCGCAGGGGGCTGACTATGGCTACACCTTC. Its translation is CASSSQGADYGYTF.

The rearrangement uses TRBV7-2 and TRBJ2-5; perhaps D is TRBD1 or TRBD2 (6 bases each). CDR1 and CDR2 (germline): SGHTA, FQGNSA. The V end lost 7 bases, the J end lost 2 bases, and 14 bases lay between the germline ends. The CDR3 has 14 amino acids. CDR3 region: CASTPRRGQETQYF. The DNA for the CDR3 is TGTGCCAGCACCCCTCGGAGGGGGCAAGAGACCCAGTACTTC.

The CDR3 sequence is CSVVLGDRGRDEQFF. CDR3 nucleotide sequence: TGCAGCGTTGTATTAGGGGACAGGGGGCGCGATGAGCAGTTCTTC. The V and J genes are TRBV29-1 and TRBJ2-1; 12 bases are shared with TRBD1. Germline lookup yields CDR1 SQVTM and CDR2 ANQGSEA. The CDR3 sequence is 15 residues long. The V segment lost 4 bases and the J segment 8 bases; nucleotides outside the gene matches: 9.

The chain uses TRBV7-9 and TRBJ2-3; D call uncertain. The CDR3 length is 14 residues. CDR1 and CDR2 from the germline V gene are SEHNR and FQNEAQ (reference sequence). V shed 4 bases and J shed 4 bases, with 12 bases lying between them. CDR3: CASSSTPPPDTQYF. The CDR3 DNA reads TGTGCCAGCAGCTCGACTCCTCCCCCAGATACGCAGTATTTT.

The chain couples TRBV19 to TRBJ1-1; 8 positions agree with TRBD1. Germline CDR1 LNHDA, CDR2 SQIVND (reference sequence). The ends lost 8 bases at V and 2 bases at J; junction bases unmatched: 4. CDR3 size: 13 residues. Here the CDR3 reads CASGQGANTEAFF. Written as DNA, the CDR3 is TGTGCCAGTGGTCAGGGGGCTAACACTGAAGCTTTCTTT.

The V call is TRBV29-1, the J call TRBJ1-2, with no clear D. V shed 4 bases and J shed 8 bases, with 8 bases lying between them. The germline gives CDR1 SQVTM, CDR2 ANQGSEA. This CDR3 has 10 amino acids. CDR3 region: CSVAEAGYTF. In DNA form, the CDR3 reads TGCAGCGTTGCCGAGGCGGGCTACACCTTC.

J is TRBJ1-1 and V is TRBV5-6, with 7 bases identical to TRBD1. V shed 2 bases, J shed 5 bases, and the junction held 9 bases outside the gene matches. Germline V gives CDR1 SGHDT, CDR2 YYEEEE. The CDR3 is 15 residues long. The CDR3 is CASSLRDSLGTEAFF. The CDR3 DNA follows: TGTGCCAGCAGCTTACGGGACAGTCTAGGAACTGAAGCTTTCTTT.

The rearrangement links TRBV10-3 to TRBJ2-1; D uncertain. Germline V gene data show CDR1 as ENHRY and CDR2 as SYGVKD. This CDR3 comprises 14 residues. V shed 4 bases and J shed 0 bases, with 7 bases lying between them. CDR3 DNA: TGTGCCATCAGTGCCGTGAGCTCCTACAATGAGCAGTTCTTC. This codes for CAISAVSSYNEQFF.

There are a few counts of this clonotype. The chain couples TRBV20-1 to TRBJ2-3, with D maybe TRBD2 (6 bases). The germline V gene has CDR1 DFQATT and CDR2 SNEGSKA (reference sequence). V lost 0 bases, J lost 0 bases, and 19 bases lay in between. CDR3 size: 18 residues. CDR3 DNA: TGCAGTGCTAGAGATTCGGCCTTAGGCGGAGGGAGCACAGATACGCAGTATTTT. This gives the protein CSARDSALGGGSTDTQYF.

This chain links TRBV20-1 with TRBJ2-3, with 10 bases fitting TRBD2. Germline values: CDR1 DFQATT, CDR2 SNEGSKA (reference sequence). V shed 2 bases, J shed 0 bases, and the junction held 20 bases outside the gene matches. The CDR3 has 21 residues. The CDR3 coding sequence is TGCAGTGCTAGAAGTACGGGTTTCCCTAGCGGGAGACTTGCTAGCACAGATACGCAGTATTTT. Its translation: CSARSTGFPSGRLASTDTQYF.

This clonotype was found a few times. The V call is TRBV27, the J call TRBJ2-7, with 7 positions matching TRBD1. Germline CDR1 and CDR2: MNHEY and SMNVEV (reference sequence). V dropped 5 bases and J dropped 3; count of bases not matched to a gene: 7. The length of the CDR3 is 14 residues. This chain's CDR3 is CASSADRALYEQYF. The CDR3 nucleotides read TGTGCCAGCAGTGCCGACAGGGCGCTCTACGAGCAGTACTTC.

The rearrangement uses TRBV4-1 and TRBJ2-7, with 9 bases identical to TRBD1. Germline assignment: CDR1 MGHRA and CDR2 YSYEKL. The CDR3 is 14 amino acids. The V gene end was trimmed by 2 bases and the J gene end by 6 bases; junction bases not matched to a gene: 5. The CDR3 here is CASSQWDRVAEQYF. CDR3 nucleotide sequence: TGCGCCAGCAGCCAATGGGACAGGGTGGCCGAGCAGTACTTC.

This chain joins TRBV5-6 and TRBJ2-3; D ambiguous. V was clipped by 0 bases and J by 4 bases, with 6 bases between them. Germline V gene lookup returns CDR1 SGHDT and CDR2 YYEEEE. The CDR3 totals 13 residues. The CDR3 sequence is CASSLVGSDTQYF. DNA of the CDR3: TGTGCCAGCAGCTTGGTCGGGTCAGATACGCAGTATTTT.

The chain employs TRBV20-1 and TRBJ2-7, with D perhaps matching TRBD2 (5 bases). In germline, CDR1 is DFQATT, CDR2 SNEGSKA (reference sequence). V was trimmed by 4 bases and J by 0 bases, leaving 10 bases between them. The CDR3 has 13 residues. The CDR3 nucleotides are TGCAGTGCTATCGACGGGGTCTCCTACGAGCAGTACTTC. It codes for CSAIDGVSYEQYF.